The 5 T cell receptor beta chains below all came from one sample that was sequenced in a study of PD-1 blockade in classical Hodgkin lymphoma. The time point denotes: cycle 4 day 1 (C4D1), after less than 7 weeks of nivolumab. Each and every patient relapsed after autologous stem cell transplantation, and patients got differing brentuximab vedotin exposure. The method was immunoSEQ multiplex PCR; TCRdb's version includes in-frame clones alone and lacks a portion of them. The sample records roughly 24,000 clones, about 80% being singletons. Sequences were derived from peripheral blood mononuclear cells (PBMCs), sampled before the fourth cycle of nivolumab. These TCRs come from a human donor with classical Hodgkin lymphoma.

The chain couples TRBV11-3 to TRBJ2-7, with TRBD2 as a possible D gene (7 bases). Trimming left V 5 bases short and J 7 bases short, with 18 bases between. Germline V gene lookup returns CDR1 SGHNT and CDR2 YENEEA. This CDR3 contains 14 residues. CDR3 region: CASSPGGGSGEQYF. The CDR3, as DNA: TGTGCCAGCAGCCCCGGGGGCGGGAGTGGGGAGCAGTACTTC.

The rearrangement links TRBV18 to TRBJ1-5, with no clear D. CDR3 size: 14 residues. Germline values: CDR1 KGHSH, CDR2 LQKENI. Trimming stripped 4 bases from V and 5 bases from J, with 12 bases between. CDR3 sequence reads: CASSRGAADQPQHF. CDR3 bases: TGTGCCAGCTCACGAGGCGCGGCGGATCAGCCCCAGCATTTT.

The V call is TRBV25-1, the J call TRBJ2-7; D possibly corresponds to TRBD1 (6 bases). The CDR3 covers 16 residues. CDR1 is MGHDK, CDR2 SYGVNS, per germline. The V end lost 0 bases, the J end lost 2 bases, and 14 bases lay between the germline ends. The CDR3 DNA reads as TGTGCCAGCAGTGAATATGGGGGCCTGAGAACCTACGAGCAGTACTTC. It codes for CASSEYGGLRTYEQYF.

The V gene is TRBV18, the J gene TRBJ2-1; 11 bases are a match to TRBD2. The length of the CDR3 is 16 residues. After removal of 6 bases from V and 1 base from J, the junction contained 5 bases not matched to a gene. Germline CDR1 is KGHSH and CDR2 is LQKENI. The CDR3 loop is CASSNVAGGSYNEQFF. The CDR3 DNA is TGTGCCAGCTCGAACGTAGCGGGGGGGTCCTACAATGAGCAGTTCTTC.

This chain uses TRBV5-6 with TRBJ1-4; TRBD1 might be the D (5 bases). V was clipped by 1 base and J by 8 bases, with 15 bases between them. The V gene's germline CDR1 is SGHDT and CDR2 YYEEEE. This CDR3 is 15 amino acids long. CDR3 nucleotide sequence: TGTGCCAGCAGCTTGCGGACCCAGGGCGGAGAAAAACTGTTTTTT. Its protein is CASSLRTQGGEKLFF.